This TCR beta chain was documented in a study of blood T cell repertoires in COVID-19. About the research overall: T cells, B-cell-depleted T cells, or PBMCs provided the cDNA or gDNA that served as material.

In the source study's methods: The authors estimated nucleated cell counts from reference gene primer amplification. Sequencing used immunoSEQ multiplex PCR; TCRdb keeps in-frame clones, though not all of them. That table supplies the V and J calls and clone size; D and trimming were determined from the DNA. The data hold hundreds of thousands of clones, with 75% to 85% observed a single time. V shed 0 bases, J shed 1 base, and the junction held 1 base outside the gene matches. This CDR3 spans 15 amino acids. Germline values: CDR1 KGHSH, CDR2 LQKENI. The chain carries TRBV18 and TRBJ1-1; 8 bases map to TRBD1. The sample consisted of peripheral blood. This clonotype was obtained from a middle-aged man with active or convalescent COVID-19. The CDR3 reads CASSPPGQGNTEAFF. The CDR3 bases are TGTGCCAGCTCACCACCCGGACAGGGGAACACTGAAGCTTTCTTT.